The sequence of this T cell receptor (beta chain) was determined in a study of blood T cell repertoires in COVID-19. In the study overall: Whether acute or convalescent, the COVID-19 samples came from the United States, Italy and Spain. Sample material is recorded as cDNA or gDNA derived from T cells, B-cell-depleted T cells, or PBMCs.

The table lists this clone with a count of one. The CDR3 covers 15 residues. Germline CDR1 SGHRS, CDR2 YFSETQ. Germline trimming cut 2 bases from V and 6 bases from J; bases unmatched to any gene: 8. Original processing notes: Amplification of reference gene primers was used by the study to estimate nucleated cell counts. The method was immunoSEQ multiplex PCR; TCRdb's version includes in-frame clones alone and lacks a portion of them. V and J calls plus clone size are reproduced from that table; the DNA served to infer D and trimming. The data contain 300,000 or so clones, over 80% of them seen just once; the ten biggest clones take up about 1.6%.

This TCR derives from a middle-aged woman who had recovered from COVID-19. The gene calls are TRBV5-1 and TRBJ2-1, with TRBD2 matching 7 bases. Material for sequencing was peripheral blood. The chain's CDR3 is CASSFYAGDFNEQFF. CDR3 DNA: TGCGCCAGCAGCTTCTACGCGGGGGACTTCAATGAGCAGTTCTTC.